These T cell receptor beta chains were read from a single sample in a study of OX40 agonist ivuxolimab in advanced cancers. Profiling relied on immunoSEQ multiplex PCR, and the TCRdb table lists in-frame clones only, not all of them. The sample holds about 46,000 clones, 65% to 85% seen once. The material sequenced was CD4+ or CD8+ T cells sorted from blood, taken in a trial of the OX40 agonist ivuxolimab. The receptors derive from an adult with an advanced solid tumor such as melanoma, head and neck, liver or kidney cancer. Each CDR3 is given with its conserved first and last residue. D genes are given only for firm matches. Some rows have no size entry. The others give once, few or many, or a class for an expanded clone.

d_call | j_call | clone_size | v_call | cdr3_aa | cdr3_nt
TRBD1 | TRBJ2-7 | few | TRBV30 | CAWSPLQGARYEQYF | TGTGCCTGGAGCCCCCTACAGGGGGCAAGGTACGAGCAGTACTTC
. | TRBJ2-6 | . | TRBV18 | CASSLLTGANVLTF | TGTGCCAGCTCACTGCTAACTGGGGCCAACGTCCTGACTTTC
. | TRBJ2-7 | . | TRBV5-6 | CASSHERRNEQYF | TGTGCCAGCAGTCACGAAAGGCGGAACGAGCAGTACTTC
. | TRBJ2-7 | . | TRBV9 | CASSVGHGNSYEQYF | TGTGCCAGCAGCGTAGGTCACGGAAACTCCTACGAGCAGTACTTC
. | TRBJ2-2 | . | TRBV11-3 | CASSGGADTGELFF | TGTGCCAGCAGCGGGGGCGCGGACACCGGGGAGCTGTTTTTT
. | TRBJ1-4 | . | TRBV7-9 | CASSLGVDRNEKLFF | TGTGCCAGCAGCTTAGGGGTCGACAGGAATGAAAAACTGTTTTTT
. | TRBJ1-1 | . | TRBV11-2 | CASSSRRDTEAFF | TGTGCCAGCAGCTCCCGGAGGGACACTGAAGCTTTCTTT
. | TRBJ1-2 | . | TRBV9 | CAPTESNHGYTF | TGTGCCCCCACGGAAAGTAATCATGGCTACACCTTC
. | TRBJ1-2 | . | TRBV5-4 | CASSSISPRGSSNYGYTF | TGTGCCAGCAGCTCCATAAGCCCACGGGGTTCCTCTAACTATGGCTACACCTTC
TRBD1 | TRBJ1-2 | . | TRBV5-1 | CASSRDRDYGYTF | TGCGCCAGCAGCCGGGACAGGGATTATGGCTACACCTTC
. | TRBJ1-2 | . | TRBV7-8 | CASSRDGNYGYTF | TGTGCCAGCAGCCGGGACGGAAACTATGGCTACACCTTC
. | TRBJ1-1 | . | TRBV19 | CASSIWAAVNTEAFF | TGTGCCAGTAGTATATGGGCAGCGGTGAACACTGAAGCTTTCTTT
. | TRBJ1-4 | . | TRBV5-1 | CASSLGNRAVGEKLFF | TGCGCCAGCAGCTTGGGGAACAGGGCGGTAGGGGAAAAACTGTTTTTT
. | TRBJ1-2 | . | TRBV18 | CASSPDSYYGYTF | TGTGCCAGCTCACCCGACAGCTACTATGGCTACACCTTC
. | TRBJ1-1 | few | TRBV5-1 | CASSLGLLGQQNTEAFF | TGCGCCAGCAGCTTGGGACTACTCGGACAGCAGAACACTGAAGCTTTCTTT
TRBD1 | TRBJ2-7 | few | TRBV29-1 | CSFRQGDEQYF | TGCAGCTTCCGACAGGGGGACGAGCAGTACTTC
. | TRBJ1-4 | . | TRBV2 | CASRTTGANEKLFF | TGTGCCAGCAGGACGACAGGAGCTAATGAAAAACTGTTTTTT
. | TRBJ1-5 | . | TRBV11-2 | CASSSGGSNQPQHF | TGTGCCAGCTCGTCCGGGGGGAGCAATCAGCCCCAGCATTTT
. | TRBJ1-6 | . | TRBV30 | CAWSGQVNSPLHF | TGTGCCTGGAGCGGTCAGGTTAATTCACCCCTCCACTTT
. | TRBJ2-3 | . | TRBV5-1 | CASSRDHSTDTQYF | TGCGCCAGCAGCCGGGACCATAGCACAGATACGCAGTATTTT
TRBD2 | TRBJ2-1 | . | TRBV5-1 | CASSGTSGGYNEQFF | TGCGCCAGCAGCGGGACTAGCGGGGGGTACAATGAGCAGTTCTTC
. | TRBJ2-3 | . | TRBV6-1 | CASRAGPHTQYF | TGTGCCAGCAGGGCAGGGCCACATACGCAGTATTTT